Following are 12 T cell receptor beta chains from one sample sequenced in a study of T cell repertoires and HLA-DP antigens. The protocol was immunoSEQ multiplex PCR, while the TCRdb copy is restricted to in-frame clones and leaves out a portion. The sample carries around 70,000 clones, about four fifths recorded once. These TCRs' antigens remain unknown. The specimen was CD4+ T cells from PBMCs. Receptor source: a man aged 55 to 70 in good health and CMV-seronegative.

The chain is built from TRBV7-2 and TRBJ1-2, with no clear D. This CDR3 is 14 amino acids long. CDR1 and CDR2 from the germline V gene are SGHTA and FQGNSA. The germline V and J ends were trimmed by 4 bases and 2 bases, with 11 bases remaining between them. CDR3 DNA: TGTGCCAGCAGCTCCGTTACACCCAACTATGGCTACACCTTC. Protein: CASSSVTPNYGYTF.

This chain connects TRBV7-2 to TRBJ1-2, with D perhaps TRBD1 (5 bases). Germline V CDR1 and CDR2: SGHTA, FQGNSA. The CDR3 consists of 15 residues. Trimming left V 1 base short and J 7 bases short, with 16 bases between. The CDR3 sequence: CASSLGSRDFTGYTF. Here the CDR3 DNA reads TGTGCCAGCAGCTTAGGCAGCAGGGATTTTACTGGCTACACCTTC.

The V gene is TRBV9, the J gene TRBJ2-2; D perhaps matches TRBD1 (6 bases). This CDR3 contains 17 residues. With 0 bases removed from V and 1 base from J, the gap between germline ends came to 13 bases. Germline CDR1 and CDR2: SGDLS and YYNGEE. Written as DNA, the CDR3 is TGTGCCAGCAGCGTAGCGGTCGGGACAAAGAACACCGGGGAGCTGTTTTTT. Translating gives CASSVAVGTKNTGELFF.

The rearrangement links TRBV10-2 to TRBJ1-1; D possibly corresponds to TRBD1 (5 bases). This CDR3 comprises 13 residues. The V and J ends lost 4 bases and 1 base respectively, with 7 bases between them. The germline gives CDR1 WSHSY, CDR2 SAAADI. CDR3 sequence reads: CASSVGQNTEAFF. CDR3 in DNA: TGCGCCAGCAGTGTTGGACAGAACACTGAAGCTTTCTTT.

This clone appeared a few times. The V gene is TRBV19, the J gene TRBJ1-4, with unresolved D. Germline CDR1 reads LNHDA; CDR2 reads SQIVND (reference sequence). CDR3 length equals 15 residues. The ends were cut back, 5 bases at V and 3 bases at J, with 13 bases in the middle. The CDR3 region has the DNA TGTGCCAGTAGTCTTCAACGAGTGGCTAATGAAAAACTGTTTTTT. Amino acids: CASSLQRVANEKLFF. The full variable domain, in which reference TRBV19 and TRBJ1-4 provide the parts outside the CDR3, is DGGITQSPKYLFRKEGQNVTLSCEQNLNHDAMYWYRQDPGQGLRLIYYSQIVNDFQKGDIAEGYSVSREKKESFPLTVTSAQKNPTAFYLCASSLQRVANEKLFFGSGTQLSVL.

J is TRBJ1-1 and V is TRBV7-9, with D hard to call. This CDR3 contains 11 residues. The V gene lost 4 bases and the J gene lost 5 bases, with 5 bases spanning the gap. CDR1 is SEHNR, CDR2 FQNEAQ, per germline (reference sequence). The CDR3 protein is CASSSQTEAFF. The CDR3 nucleotides are TGTGCCAGCAGCTCGCAGACTGAAGCTTTCTTT. The full variable domain, completed using reference TRBV7-9 and TRBJ1-1, is DTGVSQNPRHKITKRGQNVTFRCDPISEHNRLYWYRQTLGQGPEFLTYFQNEAQLEKSRLLSDRFSAERPKGSFSTLEIQRTEQGDSAMYLCASSSQTEAFFGQGTRLTVV.

A remark on this clone: Other DNA sequences within the sample encode an identical CDR3. V usage is TRBV15 and J usage is TRBJ1-2; 7 bases are shared with TRBD1. This CDR3 has 13 amino acids. The V segment lost 1 base and the J segment 8 bases; nucleotides outside the gene matches: 4. CDR1 and CDR2 (germline): LNHNV, YYDKDF (reference sequence). CDR3 residues: CATSRGQGLGYTF. CDR3 bases: TGTGCCACCAGCAGAGGACAGGGATTAGGCTACACCTTC.

This chain joins TRBV7-2 and TRBJ2-2, with D unclear. The CDR3 spans 16 residues. Trimming cost V 5 bases and J 1 base, with 14 bases left between them. CDR1 SGHTA and CDR2 FQGNSA come from the germline V gene. The CDR3 DNA reads TGTGCCAGCAGCCCCCGTAGTGGGGAGAACACCGGGGAGCTGTTTTTT. It specifies CASSPRSGENTGELFF.

This rearrangement joins TRBV7-2 to TRBJ1-2, with no clear D. The CDR3 runs 15 residues. Germline V gene lookup returns CDR1 SGHTA and CDR2 FQGNSA. Trimming took off 1 base at V and 4 bases at J, with 13 bases between the two ends. The CDR3: CASSLGPGEGYGYTF. In DNA, the CDR3 is TGTGCCAGCAGCTTAGGCCCCGGTGAGGGCTATGGCTACACCTTC.

The chain links TRBV15 to TRBJ2-7; D gene unclear. This CDR3 contains 14 residues. CDR1 is LNHNV and CDR2 is YYDKDF in the germline V gene (reference sequence). V lost 4 bases and J 2 bases, leaving 12 bases between the germline ends. CDR3 nucleotide sequence: TGTGCCACCAGCATCCGACCTGGGACCTACGAGCAGTACGTC. Translation: CATSIRPGTYEQYV.

The V and J genes are TRBV20-1 and TRBJ1-2; D is unresolved. Germline loops: CDR1 DFQATT, CDR2 SNEGSKA (reference sequence). The CDR3 covers 11 residues. Trimming took 2 bases from V and 5 from J, leaving 6 bases between them. As DNA, the CDR3 is TGCAGTGCTAGACCGAATTATGGCTACACCTTC. Translating it yields CSARPNYGYTF.

The V gene is TRBV11-3, the J gene TRBJ2-7, with unresolved D. Trimming stripped 6 bases from V and 2 bases from J, with 17 bases between. This CDR3 is built from 15 residues. CDR1 is SGHNT, CDR2 YENEEA, per germline. The CDR3 DNA reads TGTGCCAGCAGTTTTGCATCGGGCCCAACCTACGAGCAGTACTTC. Protein sequence: CASSFASGPTYEQYF.